The sequence of this TCR beta chain was determined in a study of blood T cell repertoires in COVID-19. Study as a whole: Donors in the United States, Italy and Spain gave samples during acute or convalescent COVID-19. Sources were T cells, B-cell-depleted T cells, or PBMCs; the material itself was cDNA or gDNA.

Germline values: CDR1 SGHVS, CDR2 FNYEAQ. CDR3 size: 13 residues. The ends were cut back, 6 bases at V and 5 bases at J, with 13 bases in the middle. Original methodology: The authors estimated nucleated cell counts from reference gene primer amplification. TCRdb's table, derived via immunoSEQ multiplex PCR, lists solely in-frame clones and lacks some. V, J and clone size derive from that table, while D and trimming were established from the DNA sequence. The repertoire holds more than 150,000 clones, with about 86% as singletons. The sequencing input was peripheral blood. The gene calls are TRBV7-6 and TRBJ2-5, with D possibly matching TRBD1 (6 bases). The TCR originated in a man aged 18 to 29 with acute or convalescent COVID-19. CDR3 amino acids: CASRPRGNETQYF. The CDR3 DNA reads as TGTGCCAGCAGGCCTAGGGGGAATGAGACCCAGTACTTC.